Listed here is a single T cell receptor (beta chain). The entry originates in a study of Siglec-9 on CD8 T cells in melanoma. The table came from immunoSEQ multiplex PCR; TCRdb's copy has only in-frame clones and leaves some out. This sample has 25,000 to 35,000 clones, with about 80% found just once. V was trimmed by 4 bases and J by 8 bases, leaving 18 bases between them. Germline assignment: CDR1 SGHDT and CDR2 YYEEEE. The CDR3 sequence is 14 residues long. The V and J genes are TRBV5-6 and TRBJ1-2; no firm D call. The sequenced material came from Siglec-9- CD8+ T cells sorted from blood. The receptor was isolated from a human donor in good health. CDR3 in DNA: TGTGCCAGCAGCCAGGACTCCTCTTCGCAGGGCTACACCTTC. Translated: CASSQDSSSQGYTF.